This T cell receptor beta chain was retrieved from a study of T cell responses to AZD1222 COVID-19 vaccine. Study details: Second-dose intervals near 4 or 12 weeks were combined.

Regarding this clone: The antigen remains unidentified.

Study results and limitations: Every sample of the repertoires postdated the peak T cell response. Donors were largely white British and mainly female; clonal diversity was possibly underestimated. Spike was spanned by vaccine-associated CD4 TCRs, with dominance at 160-218 and 743-854.

This CDR3 contains 14 residues. CDR1 SGHTA and CDR2 FQGNSA come from the germline V gene. V lost 1 base and J lost 4, with 8 bases in between. Sequencing used immunoSEQ multiplex PCR; TCRdb keeps in-frame clones, though not all of them. The table records about 130,000 clones, about 90% of them present only once. The chain recombines TRBV7-2 with TRBJ2-1; D ambiguous. The sequenced sample was peripheral blood, obtained on day 0 of AZD1222 vaccination. The source is an adult in good health. Here the CDR3 DNA reads TGTGCCAGCAGCTTAGGCGCCGAATACAATGAGCAGTTCTTC. It specifies CASSLGAEYNEQFF.